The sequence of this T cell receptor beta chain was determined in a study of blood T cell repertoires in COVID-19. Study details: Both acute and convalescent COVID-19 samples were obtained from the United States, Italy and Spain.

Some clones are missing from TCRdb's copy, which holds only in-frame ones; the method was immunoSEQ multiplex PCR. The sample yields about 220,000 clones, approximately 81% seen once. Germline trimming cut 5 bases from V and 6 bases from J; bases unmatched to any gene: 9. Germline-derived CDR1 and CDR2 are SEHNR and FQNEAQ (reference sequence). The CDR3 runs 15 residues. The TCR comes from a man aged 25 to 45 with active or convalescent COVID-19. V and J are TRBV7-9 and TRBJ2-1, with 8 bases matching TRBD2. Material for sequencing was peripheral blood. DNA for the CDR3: TGTGCCAGCAGCCCCCGTGGTAGCGGGGTCAATGAGCAGTTCTTC. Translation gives CASSPRGSGVNEQFF.